These 5 T cell receptor beta chains came from one sample sequenced in a study of T cell responses to AZD1222 COVID-19 vaccine listed by TCRdb under 2021. This specimen's time point label, per the study, means: baseline before first vaccination. Library method: the immunoSEQ multiplex PCR assay. TCRdb mirrors the immuneACCESS table, restricted to in-frame sequences. Some clones are absent from its copies; in checked studies, under half trace to an unresolved V gene, and the reason for the others is unknown. The sample table records roughly 120,000 clones; approximately 89% of these occur just once. The ten largest clones take up 4.5% to 6% of the sample. Sample: peripheral blood, taken on day 0 of AZD1222 vaccination. The receptors originated from an adult in good health.

V usage is TRBV7-9 and J usage is TRBJ2-1; the D gene is possibly TRBD2 (6 bases). This CDR3 has 16 amino acids. V was clipped by 5 bases and J by 0 bases, with 14 bases between them. CDR1 SEHNR and CDR2 FQNEAQ come from the germline V gene (reference sequence). The CDR3 reads CASSPSGGASYNEQFF. The CDR3 DNA sequence: TGTGCCAGCAGCCCCAGTGGCGGGGCCTCCTACAATGAGCAGTTCTTC.

The chain has TRBV28 and TRBJ2-1, with D possibly TRBD2 on 6 matching bases. This CDR3 region has 16 residues. The germline CDR1 and CDR2 sequences are MDHEN and SYDVKM. V was shortened by 6 bases and J by 2 bases, with 17 bases between the two germline ends. The CDR3 bases are TGTGCCAGCAGCCCAAGTAGCGGAGACCCCTACAATGAGCAGTTCTTC. Encoded protein: CASSPSSGDPYNEQFF.

The chain joins TRBV9 to TRBJ1-5, with TRBD1 as a possible D gene (5 bases). V lost 0 bases to trimming and J lost 8 bases, with 15 bases between them. This CDR3 has 15 amino acids. CDR1 and CDR2 from the germline V gene are SGDLS and YYNGEE. The CDR3 spells CASSVDSGNREPQHF. The CDR3 DNA reads as TGTGCCAGCAGCGTAGATTCAGGGAATCGTGAGCCCCAGCATTTT.

This clone was detected only once. V and J are TRBV10-2 and TRBJ1-2; TRBD1 matches 10 bases. The CDR3 is 15 residues long. Germline assignment: CDR1 WSHSY and CDR2 SAAADI. V was pared by 4 bases and J by 4 bases, with 6 bases of the junction left unmatched. CDR3 sequence reads: CASSVTGGGGYGYTF. The CDR3 DNA reads TGCGCCAGCAGTGTGACAGGGGGCGGGGGCTATGGCTACACCTTC.

This clone was recorded only once. The chain uses TRBV5-6 and TRBJ2-5; 9 bases are a match to TRBD2. Trimming removed 4 bases from V and 5 bases from J; junction bases left unmatched: 6. Germline V lookup: CDR1 SGHDT, CDR2 YYEEEE. The CDR3 spans 14 residues. The DNA of the CDR3 is TGTGCCAGCAGCCAAGCGGGGGGAGGGGAGACCCAGTACTTC. Translation: CASSQAGGGETQYF.